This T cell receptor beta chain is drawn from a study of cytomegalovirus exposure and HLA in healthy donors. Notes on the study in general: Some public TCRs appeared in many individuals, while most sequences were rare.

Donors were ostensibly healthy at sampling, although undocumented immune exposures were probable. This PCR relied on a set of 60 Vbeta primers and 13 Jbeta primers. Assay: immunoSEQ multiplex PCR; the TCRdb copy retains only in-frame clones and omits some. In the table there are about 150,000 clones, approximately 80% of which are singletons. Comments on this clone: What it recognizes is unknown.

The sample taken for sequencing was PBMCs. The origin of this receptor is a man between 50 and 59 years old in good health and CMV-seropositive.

This CDR3 reads CASSFGGQSAEAFF. The CDR3 bases are TGTGCCAGTAGTTTTGGAGGACAGAGCGCTGAAGCTTTCTTT. The rearrangement joins TRBV19 to TRBJ1-1; TRBD1 might be the D (6 bases). Germline CDR1 is LNHDA and CDR2 is SQIVND (reference sequence). V lost 5 bases, J lost 6 bases, and 16 bases lay in between. The CDR3 length is 14 residues.